A selection of T cell receptor beta chains follows, all from one sample in a study of CD8 T cells in Susac syndrome. TCRdb reanalysed the immunoSEQ multiplex PCR reads using MiXCR and keeps one entry per CDR3 protein. The sample has 200,000 to 250,000 distinct CDR3 sequences; approximately 90% are singletons. The sample taken for sequencing was CD8+ T cells from PBMCs. Receptors originate from a human donor with multiple sclerosis. CDR3s include the opening cysteine and the closing phenylalanine or tryptophan. The D gene is left open where the match is weak.

v_gene	j_gene	len	d_gene	CDR3aa	CDR3nt
TRBV6-6	TRBJ2-7	12	.	CASSLTGQEQYF	TGTGCCAGCAGTCTTACAGGGCAGGAGCAGTACTTC
TRBV7-3	TRBJ2-1	17	TRBD2	CASSLIPLAGVNNEQFF	TGTGCCAGCAGCTTAATCCCGCTAGCGGGAGTGAACAATGAGCAGTTCTTC
TRBV6-6	TRBJ1-2	11	.	CASSYRDGYTF	TGTGCCAGCAGTTACAGGGATGGCTACACCTTC
TRBV5-1	TRBJ2-5	12	.	CASSVHGETQYF	TGCGCCAGCAGCGTCCACGGAGAGACCCAGTACTTC
TRBV7-9	TRBJ2-1	15	TRBD2	CASSPDSGNYNEQFF	TGTGCCAGCAGCCCAGATAGCGGGAACTACAATGAGCAGTTCTTC
TRBV9	TRBJ2-5	15	.	CASSLVSGPEETQYF	TGTGCCAGCAGCCTCGTGTCAGGTCCAGAGGAGACCCAGTACTTC
TRBV30	TRBJ2-1	15	TRBD2	CAWETGTSGTNEQFF	TGTGCCTGGGAGACCGGGACTAGCGGGACAAATGAGCAGTTCTTC
TRBV30	TRBJ1-5	13	.	CAWSESRNQPQHF	TGTGCCTGGAGTGAATCCCGCAATCAGCCCCAGCATTTT
TRBV6-5	TRBJ2-2	12	.	CASRAGIGELFF	TGTGCCAGCCGGGCGGGGATCGGGGAGCTGTTTTTT
TRBV15	TRBJ1-2	14	.	CATNERTRNYGYTF	TGTGCCACCAACGAAAGGACGAGGAACTATGGCTACACCTTC